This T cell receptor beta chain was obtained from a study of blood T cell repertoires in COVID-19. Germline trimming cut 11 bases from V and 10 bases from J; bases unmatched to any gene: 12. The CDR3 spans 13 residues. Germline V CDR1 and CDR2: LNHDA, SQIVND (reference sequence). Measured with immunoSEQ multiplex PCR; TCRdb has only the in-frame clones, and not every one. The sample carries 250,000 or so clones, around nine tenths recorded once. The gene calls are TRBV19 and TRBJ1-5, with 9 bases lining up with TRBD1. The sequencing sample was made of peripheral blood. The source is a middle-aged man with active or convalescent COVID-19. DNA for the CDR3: TGTGCCGCAACCGGGACAGGGCCGCAACCCCAGCATTTT. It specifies CAATGTGPQPQHF. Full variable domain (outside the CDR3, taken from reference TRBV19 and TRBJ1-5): DGGITQSPKYLFRKEGQNVTLSCEQNLNHDAMYWYRQDPGQGLRLIYYSQIVNDFQKGDIAEGYSVSREKKESFPLTVTSAQKNPTAFYLCAATGTGPQPQHFGDGTRLSIL.